The text below deals with one TCR beta chain. What this receptor recognizes is not known. The junction departs from the called germline gene at one end, perhaps through a read error. The data are from a study of molecular identifiers for immune sequencing clone quantification (dated by TCRdb to 2016 to 2019). Background for the entire study: For a replicate experiment, RNA from around 20,000 or 100,000 naive CD8 T cells was divided into five aliquots, of which four were sequenced. This methods study used CD8 T cells to benchmark TCR RNA copy counting and molecular-identifier clustering-based TCR repertoire sequencing (MIDCIRS). Results the study describes overall, beyond this receptor: About 3.1 recovered TCR RNA copies per cell were obtained by modeling, versus about 10 by digital PCR, implying a capture efficiency of approximately 30%. In CMV-specific effector cells, over 98% of molecules were held by clones above 20 RNA copies, whereas under 1% of molecules were held by such clones in naive cells. The sizes of highly expanded clones could end up underestimated when identical TCR molecules share a barcode. The naive libraries included spiked-in Jurkat TCR RNA (roughly 9 copies' worth), and this RNA is not part of the donor repertoire. When barcode sub-clustering was left out, chimeric consensus sequences inflated TCR diversity, with chimeras reaching as high as 47%. Even against a background of 750,000 to 1,000,000 naive CD8 T cells, spiked-in Jurkat TCR RNA amounting to a single cell's worth was reported to be detectable.

Naive CD8 T cell libraries were made from 20,000 to 1,000,000 sorted cells using 10%, 30% or 50% of purified RNA. Naive CD8 T cells, defined as CD8+CD4-CCR7+CD45RA+, were FACS-sorted into RLT Plus buffer on a BD FACSAria II. Detection sensitivity was tested by spiking Jurkat RNA equal to some 11 TCR copies' worth into samples containing roughly 19,000-1,100,000 naive CD8 T cells. Enrichment of CD8 T cells was done with RosetteSep CD8+ T Cell Enrichment Cocktail plus Ficoll-Paque, and ACK red cell lysis came afterward. As encoded in the germline V gene, CDR1 is SGHDN while CDR2 is FVKESK. Including cysteine and phenylalanine, the CDR3 has 14 amino acids. The only DNA kept is the CDR3, 42 bases in frame from the first base. The library relied on PCR. Data came from an Illumina HiSeq 4000. Bulk TCR libraries were prepared as previously described, using TCR primers listed in Table S5. Total RNA was purified with the Qiagen AllPrep DNA/RNA kit. Reads from multiple sequencing runs of the same library were pooled before analysis. The published analysis was carried out like this. Only reads with exact TCR constant sequence were kept, trimmed to 150 nt, and grouped by their 12-nt molecular barcodes. Reads inside each barcode group were sub-clustered using a 15% Levenshtein threshold, and a quality-weighted consensus sequence was constructed for each RNA molecule. Non-functional sequences were removed, as were lower-count sequences one edit away from another. Barcode sub-clusters with fewer than 20% of the maximum read count were removed, based on fitting two negative binomial distributions. The public reads were reprocessed in TCRdb via fastp at Q25 and MiXCR, keeping in-frame beta chains. Rows matching on CDR3 protein sequence are summarized as one entry with the most common DNA and genes. TCRdb's processing, not the authors', yielded these V and J calls. The table for this sample lists hundreds of thousands of distinct CDR3 sequences; about 20% of them were counted only once. The leading ten clones occupy roughly 0.83% of the sample.

The sequence joins TRBV14 to TRBJ2-1; the D gene lacks a confident call. This receptor was identified in a human donor in good health. Some libraries in this study had Jurkat cell RNA spiked in. Material: naive CD8+ T cells from blood, with Jurkat cell RNA spiked in. The cell subset or site label corresponds to: FACS-sorted CD8+CD4-CCR7+CD45RA+ naive T cells. The nucleotide sequence is given as TGTGCCAGCAGCCGGTTCGTCCAATACAATGATCAGTTCTTC. This encodes CASSRFVQYNDQFF.